The table lists the clone carrying this TCR beta chain with many counts. Its antigen remains unidentified. From RNA transcripts, TCR beta CDR3 regions were amplified. The primer set for the first-round RT-PCR of the TCR CDR3 was HTBI. TCRdb re-called the multiplex PCR reads through MiXCR, storing one row per CDR3 protein. The sample holds more than 250,000 distinct CDR3 sequences, about 15% seen once. Reasons for excluding patients were uncontrolled infection, other autoimmune disease, pregnancy or lactation. At first hyperthyroidism diagnosis, before any ophthalmopathy symptoms, the blood sample was collected. CDR3 length: 15 amino acids. Trimming stripped 3 bases from V and 5 bases from J, with 14 bases between. Looked up from germline, CDR1 is KGHSH and CDR2 is LQKENI. The sample belongs to a study of T cells in Graves' hyperthyroidism and ophthalmopathy. Overall study results and limits: Appearing also in blood were most of the thyroid clonotypes expanded above 0.001. Ophthalmopathy and stable hyperthyroidism were separated by a 13 V-J model.

The TCR was taken from a woman aged 45 to 65 with Graves' hyperthyroidism that later progressed to Graves' ophthalmopathy. Material: blood. The chain carries TRBV18 and TRBJ2-1; D may match TRBD1 or TRBD2 (5 bases each). The CDR3 spells CASSPRGATDNEQFF. CDR3 sequence (DNA): TGTGCCAGCTCACCCCGAGGGGCGACGGACAATGAGCAGTTCTTC.